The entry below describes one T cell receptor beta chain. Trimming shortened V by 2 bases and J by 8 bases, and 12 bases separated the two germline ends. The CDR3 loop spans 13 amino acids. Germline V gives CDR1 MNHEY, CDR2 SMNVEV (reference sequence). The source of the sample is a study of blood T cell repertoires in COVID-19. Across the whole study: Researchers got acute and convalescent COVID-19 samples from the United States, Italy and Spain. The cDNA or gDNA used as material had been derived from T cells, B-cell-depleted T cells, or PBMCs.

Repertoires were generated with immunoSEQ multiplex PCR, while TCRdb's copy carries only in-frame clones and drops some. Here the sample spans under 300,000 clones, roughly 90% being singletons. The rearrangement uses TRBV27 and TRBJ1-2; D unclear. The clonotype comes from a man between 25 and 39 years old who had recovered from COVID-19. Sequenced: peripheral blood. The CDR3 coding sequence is TGTGCCAGCAGTTTAATCGGCCCGGGAGGCTACACCTTC. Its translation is CASSLIGPGGYTF.